This T cell receptor beta chain was captured by sequencing in a study of shared clonotypes between healthy human individuals. General observations from the study: Generally, estimated richness proved larger in naive subsets than it did in memory subsets.

Assay used: immunoSEQ multiplex PCR; TCRdb lists only in-frame clones, some missing. This sample yields 2.5 million or so clones, of which around 94% are seen a single time; around 0.14% belongs to the top ten. A CD45RA-negative memory subset and a CD45RA+ naive subset were separated from the CD4+ cells. Trimming took off 3 bases at V and 2 bases at J, with 15 bases between the two ends. Germline assignment: CDR1 SGHDT and CDR2 YYEEEE. The CDR3 length is 16 residues. With respect to this clone: Its target is unknown.

Input material: naive CD4+ T cells sorted from blood. Subset of the sample: CD45RA+ positively selected. The receptor was isolated from a man aged 18 to 29 in good health. V gene TRBV5-6 combines with J gene TRBJ1-5; D is unresolved. CDR3 nucleotides: TGTGCCAGCAGCTCGTGGGGTGAAAAGGGCAATCAGCCCCAGCATTTT. Protein product: CASSSWGEKGNQPQHF.